The sequence of this T cell receptor beta chain was determined in a study of cytomegalovirus exposure and HLA in healthy donors. Points from the study as a whole: Among the sequence variants, a highly shared cluster was likely an artifact of sequencing. For most TCR beta V segments, an earlier analysis put the productive rate at about 87% or about 30% of the time. Later analysis found that TCR beta chains associated with HLA were more clonally expanded than other, equally common chains.

13 Jbeta primers and 60 Vbeta primers were used for the PCR. Sequencing was performed with immunoSEQ multiplex PCR; in TCRdb, only in-frame clones are kept and a portion is missing. Altogether about 160,000 clones are present, approximately 79% being singletons, with the ten largest covering around 7%. This clone has only a few counts. What it binds is unknown. Germline V gene data show CDR1 as SGHRS and CDR2 as YFSETQ. V lost 4 bases and J 6 bases, leaving 16 bases between the germline ends. The CDR3 length is 14 residues. The rearrangement links TRBV5-1 to TRBJ1-2; D possibly corresponds to TRBD1 (6 bases). This receptor was taken from a middle-aged man in good health and CMV-seropositive. The specimen was PBMCs. CDR3 bases: TGCGCCAGCAGCGAGAACACAGGGATCCATGGCTACACCTTC. Translated, it gives CASSENTGIHGYTF.